This is a list of T cell receptor beta chains from one sample in a study of PD-1 blockade in classical Hodgkin lymphoma. Sequencing was performed with immunoSEQ multiplex PCR; in TCRdb, only in-frame clones are kept and a portion is missing. The profile shows about 22,000 clones, roughly 80% of them singletons. The material sequenced was peripheral blood mononuclear cells (PBMCs), taken before the second cycle of nivolumab. The receptors originated from a human donor with classical Hodgkin lymphoma. Both conserved end residues are part of each CDR3. Fields, in order: D gene, clone size, V gene, J gene, CDR3 protein, CDR3 DNA. A D gene is named only where the DNA matches it firmly. Not all rows give a size; the values are once, few, many and, for expanded clones, a class.

>.|.|TRBV9|TRBJ2-1
CASSVLSASYNEQFF
TGTGCCAGCAGCGTCCTCAGCGCCTCCTACAATGAGCAGTTCTTC
>.|.|TRBV19|TRBJ2-7
CASSANAYEQYF
TGTGCCAGTAGCGCCAACGCCTACGAGCAGTACTTC
>TRBD1|.|TRBV28|TRBJ2-1
CASTSPGQTSSYNEQFF
TGTGCCAGCACTTCGCCGGGACAGACGAGCTCCTACAATGAGCAGTTCTTC
>.|.|TRBV6-1|TRBJ1-1
CASSQGRGTEAFF
TGTGCCAGCTCTCAGGGTCGTGGCACTGAAGCTTTCTTT
>TRBD2|.|TRBV11-2|TRBJ2-7
CASSPGTSGSEQYF
TGTGCCAGCAGCCCGGGGACTAGCGGGAGCGAGCAGTACTTC
>.|.|TRBV6-1|TRBJ2-2
CASKFTGELFF
TGTGCCAGCAAGTTTACCGGGGAGCTGTTTTTT
>.|.|TRBV27|TRBJ1-1
CASSSPPRGNTEAFF
TGTGCCAGCAGTTCGCCCCCCAGGGGCAACACTGAAGCTTTCTTT
>.|.|TRBV19|TRBJ1-1
CASSIAGSEAFF
TGTGCCAGTAGTATAGCGGGTTCCGAAGCTTTCTTT
>TRBD1|once|TRBV18|TRBJ2-1
CASSRGTGGHYEQFF
TGTGCCAGCTCACGTGGGACAGGGGGCCACTATGAGCAGTTCTTC
>.|.|TRBV19|TRBJ1-5
CASSPTQGTNQPQHF
TGTGCCAGTAGTCCAACTCAGGGGACCAATCAGCCCCAGCATTTT
>.|.|TRBV27|TRBJ2-5
CASSLSVGRKETQYF
TGTGCCAGCAGTTTATCTGTGGGCCGAAAAGAGACCCAGTACTTC
>TRBD1|.|TRBV10-3|TRBJ2-7
CAIDRGQGGYEQYF
TGTGCCATCGACAGGGGACAAGGGGGCTACGAGCAGTACTTC
>TRBD2|.|TRBV7-2|TRBJ2-7
CASSLDGLSGRFGEQYF
TGTGCCAGCAGCTTAGATGGTCTTAGCGGGAGGTTTGGCGAGCAGTACTTC
>.|.|TRBV19|TRBJ2-3
CASSIDSGGIADTQYF
TGTGCCAGTAGTATAGATTCGGGGGGCATTGCAGATACGCAGTATTTT
>.|.|TRBV21-1|TRBJ2-1
CASSPFDRALYNEQFF
TGTGCCAGCAGCCCTTTTGACAGAGCTCTTTACAATGAGCAGTTCTTC
>.|.|TRBV13|TRBJ2-1
CASSLTYWDEQFF
TGTGCCAGCAGCTTAACTTACTGGGATGAGCAGTTCTTC
>.|.|TRBV7-9|TRBJ1-1
CASSLVGGGGNTEAFF
TGTGCCAGCAGCTTAGTTGGTGGGGGCGGGAACACTGAAGCTTTCTTT
>TRBD1|.|TRBV27|TRBJ2-7
CASSPRQGAWDEQYF
TGTGCCAGCAGTCCTCGACAGGGGGCATGGGACGAGCAGTACTTC
>.|.|TRBV5-1|TRBJ1-5
CASSEWLTNSNQPQHF
TGCGCCAGCAGCGAATGGCTCACCAATAGCAATCAGCCCCAGCATTTT
>.|.|TRBV6-5|TRBJ2-2
CASSYLGEPGELFF
TGTGCCAGCAGTTACTTGGGAGAACCGGGGGAGCTGTTTTTT
>.|.|TRBV7-2|TRBJ2-2
CASSFRGPNTGELFF
TGTGCCAGCAGCTTTCGCGGTCCGAACACCGGGGAGCTGTTTTTT
>TRBD1|.|TRBV6-6|TRBJ1-1
CASSTDRGLITTEAFF
TGTGCCAGCAGTACCGACAGGGGGCTTATTACGACTGAAGCTTTCTTT
>.|.|TRBV27|TRBJ2-2
CASSRKGGANTGELFF
TGTGCCAGCAGTAGAAAGGGAGGAGCAAACACCGGGGAGCTGTTTTTT
>.|.|TRBV6-1|TRBJ1-2
CASSVRYSHHDNYGYTF
TGTGCCAGCAGTGTCCGGTACAGCCACCACGATAACTATGGCTACACCTTC
>.|.|TRBV28|TRBJ2-3
CASSFRDLGDTQYF
TGTGCCAGCAGTTTTAGGGACCTTGGGGATACGCAGTATTTT
>TRBD1|.|TRBV5-1|TRBJ2-5
CASRQGETQYF
TGCGCCAGTAGACAGGGAGAGACCCAGTACTTC
>.|.|TRBV19|TRBJ1-1
CASSSGLGTEAFF
TGTGCCAGCAGTTCAGGGTTGGGCACTGAAGCTTTCTTT
>.|.|TRBV6-1|TRBJ2-7
CASSEARRFGNEQYF
TGTGCCAGCAGTGAAGCGAGGCGGTTCGGTAACGAGCAGTACTTC
>TRBD1|.|TRBV5-1|TRBJ2-5
CASSQGIQETQYF
TGCGCCAGCTCACAGGGGATTCAAGAGACCCAGTACTTC
>.|.|TRBV10-3|TRBJ2-1
CAISYPNNEQFF
TGTGCCATCAGTTACCCCAACAATGAGCAGTTCTTC
>TRBD1|.|TRBV28|TRBJ1-5
CASRSGGQPQHF
TGTGCCAGCCGTTCAGGGGGACAGCCCCAGCATTTT
>.|.|TRBV7-2|TRBJ1-3
CASSPAGNTIYF
TGTGCCAGCAGCCCCGCTGGAAACACCATATATTTT
>.|few|TRBV27|TRBJ2-7
CASSLFEGYEQYF
TGTGCCAGCAGTTTATTTGAGGGCTACGAGCAGTACTTC
>.|.|TRBV5-1|TRBJ2-7
CASSLGYEQYF
TGCGCCAGCAGCTTGGGTTACGAGCAGTACTTC
>TRBD1|.|TRBV6-6|TRBJ1-2
CASSYSGGQGAHGYTF
TGTGCCAGCAGTTACTCAGGGGGTCAGGGGGCGCACGGCTACACCTTC
>.|.|TRBV6-1|TRBJ2-5
CASSVSGKATQYF
TGTGCCAGCAGTGTGTCGGGAAAGGCGACCCAGTACTTC
>.|once|TRBV20-1|TRBJ2-1
CSVSTGNEQFF
TGCAGTGTCTCAACGGGGAATGAGCAGTTCTTC